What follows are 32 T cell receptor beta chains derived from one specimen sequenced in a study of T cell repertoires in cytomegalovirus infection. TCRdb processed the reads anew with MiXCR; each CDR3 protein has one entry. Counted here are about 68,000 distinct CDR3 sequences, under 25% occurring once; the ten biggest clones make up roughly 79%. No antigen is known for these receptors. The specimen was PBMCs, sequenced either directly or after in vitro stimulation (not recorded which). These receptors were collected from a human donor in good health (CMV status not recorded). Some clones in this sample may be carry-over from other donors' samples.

The CDR3 spells CASSPELARRSSYNEQYF. In DNA form, the CDR3 reads TGTGCCAGCAGCCCGGAGTTGGCTAGGAGAAGCTCCTACAATGAGCAGTACTTC. The chain uses TRBV5-4 and TRBJ2-1; the D is unclear. Gene TRBJ2-7 matches the end of the DNA better, so the J call may be wrong. The germline CDR1 and CDR2 sequences are SGHNT and YYREEE (reference sequence). The CDR3 extends over 18 amino acids.

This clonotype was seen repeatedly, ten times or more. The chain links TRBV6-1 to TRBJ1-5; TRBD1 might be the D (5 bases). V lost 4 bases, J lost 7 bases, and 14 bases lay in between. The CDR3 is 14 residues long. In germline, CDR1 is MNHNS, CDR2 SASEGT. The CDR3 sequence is CASSGSQGRQPQHF. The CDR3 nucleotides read TGTGCCAGCAGTGGGAGTCAGGGACGGCAGCCCCAGCATTTT.

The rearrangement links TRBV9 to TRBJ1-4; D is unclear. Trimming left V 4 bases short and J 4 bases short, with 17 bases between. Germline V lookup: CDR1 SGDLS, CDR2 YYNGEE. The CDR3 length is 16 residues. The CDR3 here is CASSPGGVVVNEKLFF. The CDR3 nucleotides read TGTGCCAGCAGCCCCGGCGGTGTGGTGGTTAATGAAAAACTGTTTTTT.

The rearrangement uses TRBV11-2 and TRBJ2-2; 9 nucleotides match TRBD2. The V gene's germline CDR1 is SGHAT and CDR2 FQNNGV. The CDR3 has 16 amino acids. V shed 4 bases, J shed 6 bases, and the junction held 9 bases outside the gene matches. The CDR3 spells CASSSWGLANAGELFF. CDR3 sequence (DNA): TGTGCCAGCAGCTCTTGGGGACTAGCAAATGCCGGGGAGCTGTTTTTT.

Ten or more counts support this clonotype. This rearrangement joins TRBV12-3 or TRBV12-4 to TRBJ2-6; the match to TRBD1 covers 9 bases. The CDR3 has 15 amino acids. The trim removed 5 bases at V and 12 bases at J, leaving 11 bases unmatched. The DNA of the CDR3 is TGTGCCAGCAGTACCCTACAGGGGGCGACAAGCGTCCTGACTTTC. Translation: CASSTLQGATSVLTF.

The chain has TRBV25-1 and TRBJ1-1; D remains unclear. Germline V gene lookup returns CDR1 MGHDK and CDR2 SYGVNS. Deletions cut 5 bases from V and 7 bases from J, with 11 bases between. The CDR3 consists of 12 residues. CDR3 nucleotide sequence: TGTGCCAGCAGTATGGCAGTCGATGAAGCTTTCTTT. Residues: CASSMAVDEAFF.

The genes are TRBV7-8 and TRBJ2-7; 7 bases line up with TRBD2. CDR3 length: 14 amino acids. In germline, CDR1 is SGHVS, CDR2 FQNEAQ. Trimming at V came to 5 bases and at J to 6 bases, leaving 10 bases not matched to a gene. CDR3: CASSPSGVVVEQYF. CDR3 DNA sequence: TGTGCCAGCAGCCCCAGCGGGGTTGTCGTCGAGCAGTACTTC.

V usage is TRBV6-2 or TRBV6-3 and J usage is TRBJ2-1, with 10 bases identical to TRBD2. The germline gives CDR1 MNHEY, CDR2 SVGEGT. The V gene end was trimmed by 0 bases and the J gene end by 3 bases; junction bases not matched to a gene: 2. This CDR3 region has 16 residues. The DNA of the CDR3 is TGTGCCAGCAGTTACTCATGGACTAGCGGCTACAATGAGCAGTTCTTC. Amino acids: CASSYSWTSGYNEQFF.

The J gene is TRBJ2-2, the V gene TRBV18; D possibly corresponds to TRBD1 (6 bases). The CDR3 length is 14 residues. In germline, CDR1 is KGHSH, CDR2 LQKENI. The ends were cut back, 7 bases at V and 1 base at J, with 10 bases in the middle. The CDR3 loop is CASLPGQNTGELFF. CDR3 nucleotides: TGTGCCAGCTTACCGGGACAGAACACCGGGGAGCTGTTTTTT.

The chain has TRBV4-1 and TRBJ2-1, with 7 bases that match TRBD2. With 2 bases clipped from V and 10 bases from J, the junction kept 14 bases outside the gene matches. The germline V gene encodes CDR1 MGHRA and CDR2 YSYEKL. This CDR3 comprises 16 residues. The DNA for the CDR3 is TGCGCCAGCAGCCAAAGCTCGGGAGGTCCCTCTGGGGAGCAGTTCTTC. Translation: CASSQSSGGPSGEQFF.

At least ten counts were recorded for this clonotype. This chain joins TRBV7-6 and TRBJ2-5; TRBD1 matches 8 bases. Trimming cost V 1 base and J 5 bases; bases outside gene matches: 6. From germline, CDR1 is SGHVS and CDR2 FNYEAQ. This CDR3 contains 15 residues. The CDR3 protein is CASSLEGTGGETQYF. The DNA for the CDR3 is TGTGCCAGCAGCTTAGAAGGGACAGGCGGGGAGACCCAGTACTTC.

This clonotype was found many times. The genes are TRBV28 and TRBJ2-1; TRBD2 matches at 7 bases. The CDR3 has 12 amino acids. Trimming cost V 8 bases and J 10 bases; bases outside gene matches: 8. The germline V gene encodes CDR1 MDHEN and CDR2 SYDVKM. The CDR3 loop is CASCSGGREQFF. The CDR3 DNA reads TGTGCCAGCTGTTCGGGGGGTCGCGAGCAGTTCTTC.

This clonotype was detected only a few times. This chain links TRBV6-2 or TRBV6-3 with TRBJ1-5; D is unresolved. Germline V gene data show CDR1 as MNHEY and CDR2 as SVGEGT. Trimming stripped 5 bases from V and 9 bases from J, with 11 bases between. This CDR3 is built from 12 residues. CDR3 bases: TGTGCCAGCAGTCTTTTTACCTGGCCCCAGCATTTT. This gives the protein CASSLFTWPQHF.

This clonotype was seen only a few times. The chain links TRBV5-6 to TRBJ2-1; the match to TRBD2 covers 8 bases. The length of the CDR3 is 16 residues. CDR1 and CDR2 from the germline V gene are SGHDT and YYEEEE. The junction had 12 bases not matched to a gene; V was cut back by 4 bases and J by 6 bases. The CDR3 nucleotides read TGTGCCAGCAGCCCCCTGGGACTAGTGGGTGTCAATGAGCAGTTCTTC. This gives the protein CASSPLGLVGVNEQFF.

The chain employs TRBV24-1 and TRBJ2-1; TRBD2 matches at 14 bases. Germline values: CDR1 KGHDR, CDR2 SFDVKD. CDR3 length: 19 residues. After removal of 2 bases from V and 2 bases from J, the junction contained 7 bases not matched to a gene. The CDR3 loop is CATSDSGTSGSGAYNEQFF. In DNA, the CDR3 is TGTGCCACCAGTGATTCCGGGACTAGCGGGAGTGGCGCCTACAATGAGCAGTTCTTC.

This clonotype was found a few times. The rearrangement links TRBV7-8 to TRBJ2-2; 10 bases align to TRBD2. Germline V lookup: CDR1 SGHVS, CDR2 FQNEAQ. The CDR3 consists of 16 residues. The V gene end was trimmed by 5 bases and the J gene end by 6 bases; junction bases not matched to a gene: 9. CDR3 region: CASSPPGLAGAGELFF. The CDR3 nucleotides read TGTGCCAGCAGCCCACCGGGGCTAGCGGGAGCCGGGGAGCTGTTTTTT.

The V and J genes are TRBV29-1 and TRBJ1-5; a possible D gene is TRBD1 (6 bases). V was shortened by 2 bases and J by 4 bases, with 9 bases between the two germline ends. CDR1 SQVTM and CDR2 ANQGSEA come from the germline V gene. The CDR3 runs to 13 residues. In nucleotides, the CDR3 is TGCAGCGTTGAACAGGGGCTTAATCAGCCCCAGCATTTT. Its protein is CSVEQGLNQPQHF. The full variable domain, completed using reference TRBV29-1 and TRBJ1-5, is SAVISQKPSRDICQRGTSLTIQCQVDSQVTMMFWYRQQPGQSLTLIATANQGSEATYESGFVIDKFPISRPNLTFSTLTVSNMSPEDSSIYLCSVEQGLNQPQHFGDGTRLSIL.

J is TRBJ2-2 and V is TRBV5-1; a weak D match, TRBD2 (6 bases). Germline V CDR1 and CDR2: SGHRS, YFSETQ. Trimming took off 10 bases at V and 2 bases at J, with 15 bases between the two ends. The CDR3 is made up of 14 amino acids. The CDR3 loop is CAARDSLNTGELFF. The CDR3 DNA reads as TGCGCCGCCAGGGACTCCCTCAACACCGGGGAGCTGTTTTTT. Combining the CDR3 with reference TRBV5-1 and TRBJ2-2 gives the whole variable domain KAGVTQTPRYLIKTRGQQVTLSCSPISGHRSVSWYQQTPGQGLQFLFEYFSETQRNKGNFPGRFSGRQFSNSRSEMNVSTLELGDSALYLCAARDSLNTGELFFGEGSRLTVL.

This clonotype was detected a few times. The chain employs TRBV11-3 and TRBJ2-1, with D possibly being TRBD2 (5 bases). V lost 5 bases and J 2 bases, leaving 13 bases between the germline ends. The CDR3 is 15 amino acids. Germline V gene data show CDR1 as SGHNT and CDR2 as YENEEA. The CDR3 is CASSLSAGPYNEQFF. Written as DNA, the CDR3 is TGTGCCAGCAGCCTAAGTGCGGGCCCCTACAATGAGCAGTTCTTC.

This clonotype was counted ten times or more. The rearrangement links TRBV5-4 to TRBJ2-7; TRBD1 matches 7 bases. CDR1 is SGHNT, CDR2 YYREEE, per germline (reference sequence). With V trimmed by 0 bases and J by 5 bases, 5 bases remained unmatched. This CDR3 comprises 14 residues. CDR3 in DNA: TGTGCCAGCAGCTTGGGCAGGGGGTCGCACGAGCAGTACTTC. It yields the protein CASSLGRGSHEQYF.

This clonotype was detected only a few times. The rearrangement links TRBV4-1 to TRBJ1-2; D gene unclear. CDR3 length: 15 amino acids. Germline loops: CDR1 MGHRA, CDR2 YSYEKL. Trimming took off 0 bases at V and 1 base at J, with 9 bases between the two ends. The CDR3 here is CASSQESAFNYGYTF. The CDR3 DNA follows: TGCGCCAGCAGCCAAGAGAGCGCCTTTAACTATGGCTACACCTTC.

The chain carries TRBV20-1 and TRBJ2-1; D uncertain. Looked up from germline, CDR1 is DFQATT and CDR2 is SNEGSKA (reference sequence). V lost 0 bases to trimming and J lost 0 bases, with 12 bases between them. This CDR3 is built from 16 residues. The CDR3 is CSARDIKASSYNEQFF. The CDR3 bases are TGCAGTGCTAGAGATATCAAAGCCTCCTCCTACAATGAGCAGTTCTTC.

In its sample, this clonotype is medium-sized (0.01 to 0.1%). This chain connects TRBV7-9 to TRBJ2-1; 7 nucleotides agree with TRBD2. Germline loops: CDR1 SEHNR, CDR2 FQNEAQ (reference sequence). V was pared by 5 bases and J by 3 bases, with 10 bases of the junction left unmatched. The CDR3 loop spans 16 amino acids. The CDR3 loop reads CASSQHGLEGYNEQFF. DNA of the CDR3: TGTGCCAGCAGCCAACACGGACTAGAGGGCTACAATGAGCAGTTCTTC.

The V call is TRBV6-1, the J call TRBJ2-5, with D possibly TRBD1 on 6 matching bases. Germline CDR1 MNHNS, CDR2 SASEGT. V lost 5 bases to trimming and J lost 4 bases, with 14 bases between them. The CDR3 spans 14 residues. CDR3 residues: CASSTDSRPETQYF. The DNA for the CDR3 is TGTGCCAGCAGTACGGACAGTCGCCCAGAGACCCAGTACTTC.

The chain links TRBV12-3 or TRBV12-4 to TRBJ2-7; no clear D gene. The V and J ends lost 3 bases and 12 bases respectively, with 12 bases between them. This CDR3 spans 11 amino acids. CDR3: CASSFGSLRYF. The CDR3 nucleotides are TGTGCCAGCAGTTTTGGGTCCCTCCGGTACTTC.

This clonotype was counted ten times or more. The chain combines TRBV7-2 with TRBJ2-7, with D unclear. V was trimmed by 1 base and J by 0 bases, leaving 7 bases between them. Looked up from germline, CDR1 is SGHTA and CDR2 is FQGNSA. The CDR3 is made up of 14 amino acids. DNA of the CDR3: TGTGCCAGCAGCTTAGTGGGCCACTCCTACGAGCAGTACTTC. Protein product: CASSLVGHSYEQYF.

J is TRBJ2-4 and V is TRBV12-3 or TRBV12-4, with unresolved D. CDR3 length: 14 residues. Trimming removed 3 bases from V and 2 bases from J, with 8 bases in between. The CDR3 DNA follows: TGTGCCAGCAGTTTCGGAAGGACCAAAAACATTCAGTACTTC. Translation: CASSFGRTKNIQYF.

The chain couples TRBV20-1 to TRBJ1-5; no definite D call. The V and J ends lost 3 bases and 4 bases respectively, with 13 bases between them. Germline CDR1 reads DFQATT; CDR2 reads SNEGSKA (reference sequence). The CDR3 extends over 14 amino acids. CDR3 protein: CSASPQSVNQPQHF. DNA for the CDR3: TGCAGTGCTAGCCCTCAGTCGGTGAATCAGCCCCAGCATTTT.

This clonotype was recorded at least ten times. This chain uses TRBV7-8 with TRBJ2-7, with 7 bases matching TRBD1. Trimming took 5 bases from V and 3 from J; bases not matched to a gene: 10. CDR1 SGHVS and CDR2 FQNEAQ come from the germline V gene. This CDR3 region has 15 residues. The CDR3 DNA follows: TGTGCCAGCAGCCCAGCCTCCGGGACAGTCTACGAGCAGTACGTC. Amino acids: CASSPASGTVYEQYV.

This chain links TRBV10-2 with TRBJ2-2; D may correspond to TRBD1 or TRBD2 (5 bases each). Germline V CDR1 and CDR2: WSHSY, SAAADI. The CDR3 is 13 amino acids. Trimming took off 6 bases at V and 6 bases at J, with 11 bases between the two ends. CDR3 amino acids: CASSRKGPGELFF. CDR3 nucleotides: TGCGCCAGCAGCCGGAAGGGACCCGGGGAGCTGTTTTTT.

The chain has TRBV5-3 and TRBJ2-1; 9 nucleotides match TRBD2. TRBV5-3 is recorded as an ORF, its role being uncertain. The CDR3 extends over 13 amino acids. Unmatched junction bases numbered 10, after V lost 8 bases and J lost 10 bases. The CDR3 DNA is TGTGCCAGCAGTTCGGGACTAGCAGAAGAGCAGTTCTTC. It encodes CASSSGLAEEQFF.

CDR3: CASSFQVVGHGANVLTF. CDR3 nucleotide sequence: TGCGCCAGCAGCTTTCAGGTAGTTGGGCACGGGGCCAACGTCCTGACTTTC. J is TRBJ2-6 and V is TRBV5-1; D ambiguous. The CDR3 covers 17 residues. Trimming left V 2 bases short and J 4 bases short, with 16 bases between. Germline-derived CDR1 and CDR2 are SGHRS and YFSETQ.